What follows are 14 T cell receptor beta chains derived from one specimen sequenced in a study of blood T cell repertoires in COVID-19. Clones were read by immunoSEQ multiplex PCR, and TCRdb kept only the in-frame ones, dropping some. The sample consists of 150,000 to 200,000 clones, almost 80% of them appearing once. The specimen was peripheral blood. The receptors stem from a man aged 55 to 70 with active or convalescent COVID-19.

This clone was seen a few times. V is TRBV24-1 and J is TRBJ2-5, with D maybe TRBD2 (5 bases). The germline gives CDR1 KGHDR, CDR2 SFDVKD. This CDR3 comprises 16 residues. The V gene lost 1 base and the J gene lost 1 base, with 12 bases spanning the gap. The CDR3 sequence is CATSDFGREGQETQYF. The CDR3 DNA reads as TGTGCCACCAGTGATTTTGGACGGGAAGGCCAAGAGACCCAGTACTTC.

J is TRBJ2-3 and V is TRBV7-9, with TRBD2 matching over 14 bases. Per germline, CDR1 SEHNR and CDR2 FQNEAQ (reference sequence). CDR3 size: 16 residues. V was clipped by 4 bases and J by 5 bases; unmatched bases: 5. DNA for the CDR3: TGTGCCAGCAGCTCCGGGACTAGCGGGAGAGTAGATACGCAGTATTTT. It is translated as CASSSGTSGRVDTQYF.

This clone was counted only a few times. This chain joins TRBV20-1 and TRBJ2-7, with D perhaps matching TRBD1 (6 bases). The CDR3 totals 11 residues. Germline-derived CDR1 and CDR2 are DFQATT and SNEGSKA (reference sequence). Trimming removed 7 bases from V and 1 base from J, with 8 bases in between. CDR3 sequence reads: CSGGQSYEQYF. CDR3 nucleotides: TGCAGTGGCGGACAGTCCTACGAGCAGTACTTC.

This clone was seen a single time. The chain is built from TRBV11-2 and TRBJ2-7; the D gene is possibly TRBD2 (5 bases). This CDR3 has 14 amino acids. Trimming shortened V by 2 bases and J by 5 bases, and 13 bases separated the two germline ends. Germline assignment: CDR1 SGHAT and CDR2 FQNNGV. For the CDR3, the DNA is TGTGCCAGCAGCTTACTTCCTAGCCAACACGAGCAGTACTTC. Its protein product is CASSLLPSQHEQYF.

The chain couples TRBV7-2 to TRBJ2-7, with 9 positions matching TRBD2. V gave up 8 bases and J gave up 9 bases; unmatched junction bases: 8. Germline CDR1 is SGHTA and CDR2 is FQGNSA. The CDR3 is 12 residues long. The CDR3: CASGQSSGRQYF. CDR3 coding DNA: TGTGCCAGCGGGCAAAGTAGCGGGAGGCAGTACTTC.

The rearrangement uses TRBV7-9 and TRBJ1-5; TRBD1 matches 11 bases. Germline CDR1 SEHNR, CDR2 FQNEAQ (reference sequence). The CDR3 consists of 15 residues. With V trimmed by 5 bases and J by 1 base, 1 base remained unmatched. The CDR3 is CASSGQGASNQPQHF. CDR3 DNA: TGTGCCAGCAGCGGACAGGGGGCGAGCAATCAGCCCCAGCATTTT.

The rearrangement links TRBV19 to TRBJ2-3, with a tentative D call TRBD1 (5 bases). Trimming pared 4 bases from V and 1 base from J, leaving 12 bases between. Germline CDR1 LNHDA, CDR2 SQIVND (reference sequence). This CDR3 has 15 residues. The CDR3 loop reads CASSSKNRRTDTQYF. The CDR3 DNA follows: TGTGCCAGTAGTAGTAAGAACAGGCGCACAGATACGCAGTATTTT.

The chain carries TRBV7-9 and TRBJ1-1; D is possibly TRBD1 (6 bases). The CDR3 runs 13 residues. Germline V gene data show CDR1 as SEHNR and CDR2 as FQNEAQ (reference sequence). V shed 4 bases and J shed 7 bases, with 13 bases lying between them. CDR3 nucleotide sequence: TGTGCCAGCAGCTCACAGGGTTTTGGTGAAGCTTTCTTT. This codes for CASSSQGFGEAFF.

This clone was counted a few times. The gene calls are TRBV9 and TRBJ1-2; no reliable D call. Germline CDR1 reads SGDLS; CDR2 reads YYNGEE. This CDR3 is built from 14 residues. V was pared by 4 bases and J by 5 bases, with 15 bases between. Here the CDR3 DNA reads TGTGCCAGCAGCCTAGGAGTTGAGGGTTATGGCTACACCTTC. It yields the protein CASSLGVEGYGYTF.

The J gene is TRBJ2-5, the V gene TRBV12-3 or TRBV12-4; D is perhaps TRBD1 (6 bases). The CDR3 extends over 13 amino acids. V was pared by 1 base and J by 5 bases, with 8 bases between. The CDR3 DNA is TGTGCCAGCAGTTTAGGGCAGGGGGAGACCCAGTACTTC. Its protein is CASSLGQGETQYF.

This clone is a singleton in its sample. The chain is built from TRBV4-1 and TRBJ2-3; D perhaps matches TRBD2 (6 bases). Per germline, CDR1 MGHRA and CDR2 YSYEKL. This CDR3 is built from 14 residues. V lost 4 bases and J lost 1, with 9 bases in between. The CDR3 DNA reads TGCGCCAGCAGCCGTGGGACTCGCACAGATACGCAGTATTTT. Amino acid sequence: CASSRGTRTDTQYF.

The CDR3 protein is CASSIGGDRYETQYF. Here the CDR3 DNA reads TGTGCCAGTAGTATAGGAGGGGACAGGTACGAGACCCAGTACTTC. The rearrangement joins TRBV19 to TRBJ2-5, with 8 bases matching TRBD1. The CDR3 is made up of 15 amino acids. Germline values: CDR1 LNHDA, CDR2 SQIVND (reference sequence). V shed 1 base and J 5 bases; nucleotides not matched to a gene: 6.

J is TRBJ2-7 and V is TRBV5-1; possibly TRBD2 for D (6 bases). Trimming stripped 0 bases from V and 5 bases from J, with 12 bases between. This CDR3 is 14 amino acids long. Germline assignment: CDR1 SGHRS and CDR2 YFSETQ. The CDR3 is CASSLAQGGDEQYF. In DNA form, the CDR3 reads TGCGCCAGCAGCTTGGCGCAGGGAGGTGACGAGCAGTACTTC.

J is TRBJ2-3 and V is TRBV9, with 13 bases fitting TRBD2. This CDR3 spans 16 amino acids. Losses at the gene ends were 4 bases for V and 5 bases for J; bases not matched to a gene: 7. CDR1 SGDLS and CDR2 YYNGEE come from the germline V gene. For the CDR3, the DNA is TGTGCCAGCAGCCCGCGACTAGCGGGAGGTGTAGATACGCAGTATTTT. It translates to CASSPRLAGGVDTQYF. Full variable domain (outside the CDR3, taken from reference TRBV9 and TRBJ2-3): DSGVTQTPKHLITATGQRVTLRCSPRSGDLSVYWYQQSLDQGLQFLIQYYNGEERAKGNILERFSAQQFPDLHSELNLSSLELGDSALYFCASSPRLAGGVDTQYFGPGTRLTVL.